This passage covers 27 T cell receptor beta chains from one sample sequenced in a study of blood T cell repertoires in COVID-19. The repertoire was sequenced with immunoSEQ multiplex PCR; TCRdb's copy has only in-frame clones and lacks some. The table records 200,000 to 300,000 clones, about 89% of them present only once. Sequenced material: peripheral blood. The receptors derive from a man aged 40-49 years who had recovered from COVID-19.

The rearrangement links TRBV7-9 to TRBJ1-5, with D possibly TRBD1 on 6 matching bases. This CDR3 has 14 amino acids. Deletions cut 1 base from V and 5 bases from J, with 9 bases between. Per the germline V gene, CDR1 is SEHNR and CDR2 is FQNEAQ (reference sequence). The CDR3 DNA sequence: TGTGCCAGCAGCTTAGGACAGGTGGATCAGCCCCAGCATTTT. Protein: CASSLGQVDQPQHF. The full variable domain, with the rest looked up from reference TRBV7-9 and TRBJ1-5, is DTGVSQNPRHKITKRGQNVTFRCDPISEHNRLYWYRQTLGQGPEFLTYFQNEAQLEKSRLLSDRFSAERPKGSFSTLEIQRTEQGDSAMYLCASSLGQVDQPQHFGDGTRLSIL.

Here the CDR3 DNA reads TGTGCCTGGAGTGTGGCGCGGAATGAGCAGTTCTTC. It codes for CAWSVARNEQFF. The chain has TRBV30 and TRBJ2-1, with D uncertain. This CDR3 has 12 amino acids. V was trimmed by 0 bases and J by 7 bases, leaving 7 bases between them. CDR1 is GTSNPN, CDR2 SVGIG, per germline (reference sequence).

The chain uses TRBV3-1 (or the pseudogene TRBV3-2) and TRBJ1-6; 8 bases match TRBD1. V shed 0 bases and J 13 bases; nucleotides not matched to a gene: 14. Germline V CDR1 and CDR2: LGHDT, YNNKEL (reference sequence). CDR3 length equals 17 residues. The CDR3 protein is CASSQDRITGQAIPLHF. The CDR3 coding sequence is TGTGCCAGCAGCCAAGACCGCATTACGGGACAGGCGATCCCCCTCCACTTT.

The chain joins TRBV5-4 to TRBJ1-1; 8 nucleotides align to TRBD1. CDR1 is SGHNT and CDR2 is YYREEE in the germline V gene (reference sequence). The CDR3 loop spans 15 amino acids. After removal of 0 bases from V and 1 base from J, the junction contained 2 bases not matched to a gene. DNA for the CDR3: TGTGCCAGCAGCTTGGCCGGGACAGGGAACACTGAAGCTTTCTTT. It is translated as CASSLAGTGNTEAFF.

The CDR3 is CASSISQGRVYYGYTF. The CDR3 DNA reads TGTGCCAGTAGTATATCCCAGGGCAGGGTCTACTATGGCTACACCTTC. The gene calls are TRBV19 and TRBJ1-2; D perhaps matches TRBD1 (5 bases). The germline V gene encodes CDR1 LNHDA and CDR2 SQIVND (reference sequence). CDR3 size: 16 residues. Trimming pared 2 bases from V and 3 bases from J, leaving 16 bases between.

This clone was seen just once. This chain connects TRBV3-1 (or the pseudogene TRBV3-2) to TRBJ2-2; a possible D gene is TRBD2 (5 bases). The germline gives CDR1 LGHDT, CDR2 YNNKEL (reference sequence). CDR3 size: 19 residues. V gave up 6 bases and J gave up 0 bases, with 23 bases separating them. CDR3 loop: CASSPPRGALLANTGELFF. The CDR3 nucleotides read TGTGCCAGCAGTCCTCCTCGGGGAGCCCTCCTCGCGAACACCGGGGAGCTGTTTTTT.

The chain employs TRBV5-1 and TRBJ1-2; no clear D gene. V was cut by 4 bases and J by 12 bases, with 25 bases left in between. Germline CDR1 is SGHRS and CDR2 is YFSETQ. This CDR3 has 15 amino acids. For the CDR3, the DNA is TGCGCCAGCAGCCCTCGAAGTAACCTCGAGGGTGGTGACACCTTC. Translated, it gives CASSPRSNLEGGDTF.

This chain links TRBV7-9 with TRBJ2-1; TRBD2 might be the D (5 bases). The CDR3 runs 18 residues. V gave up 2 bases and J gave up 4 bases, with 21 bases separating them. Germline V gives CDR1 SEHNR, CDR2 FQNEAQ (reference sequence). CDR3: CASSLPLILGRGYNEQFF. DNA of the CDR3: TGTGCCAGCAGCTTACCCCTTATTCTAGGACGGGGATACAATGAGCAGTTCTTC.

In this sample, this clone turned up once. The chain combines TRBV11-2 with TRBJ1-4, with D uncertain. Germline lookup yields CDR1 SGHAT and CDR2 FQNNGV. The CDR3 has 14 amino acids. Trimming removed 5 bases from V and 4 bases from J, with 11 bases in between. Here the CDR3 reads CASSAGGVNEKLFF. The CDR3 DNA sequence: TGTGCCAGCAGCGCTGGAGGCGTTAATGAAAAACTGTTTTTT.

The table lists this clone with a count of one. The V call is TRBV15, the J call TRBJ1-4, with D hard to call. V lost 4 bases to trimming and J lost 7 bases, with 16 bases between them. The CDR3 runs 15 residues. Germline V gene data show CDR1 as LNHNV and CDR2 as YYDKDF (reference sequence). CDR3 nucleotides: TGTGCCACCAGCACGCAGGTTGTGCGTGGTGAAAAACTGTTTTTT. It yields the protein CATSTQVVRGEKLFF.

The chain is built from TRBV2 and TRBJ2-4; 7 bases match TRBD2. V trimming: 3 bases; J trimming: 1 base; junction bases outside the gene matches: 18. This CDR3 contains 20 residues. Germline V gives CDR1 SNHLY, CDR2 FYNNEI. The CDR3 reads CASSDEFELAVLRAKNIQYF. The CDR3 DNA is TGTGCCAGCAGTGACGAATTTGAGCTAGCGGTCCTTCGGGCCAAAAACATTCAGTACTTC.

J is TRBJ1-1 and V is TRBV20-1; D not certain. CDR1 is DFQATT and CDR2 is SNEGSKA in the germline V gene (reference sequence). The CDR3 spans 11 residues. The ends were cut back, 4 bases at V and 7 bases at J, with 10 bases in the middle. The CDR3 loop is CSATYRFEAFF. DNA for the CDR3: TGCAGTGCTACATACAGATTTGAAGCTTTCTTT.

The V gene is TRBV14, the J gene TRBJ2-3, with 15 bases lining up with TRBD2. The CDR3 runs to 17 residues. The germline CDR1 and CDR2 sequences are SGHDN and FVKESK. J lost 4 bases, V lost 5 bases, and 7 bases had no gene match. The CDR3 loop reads CASSKGLAGGMADTQYF. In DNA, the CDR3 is TGTGCCAGCAGCAAGGGACTAGCGGGAGGTATGGCAGATACGCAGTATTTT.

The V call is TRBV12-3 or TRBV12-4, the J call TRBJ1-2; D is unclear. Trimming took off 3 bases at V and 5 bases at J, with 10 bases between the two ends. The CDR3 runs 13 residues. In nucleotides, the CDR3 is TGTGCCAGCAGTTTCCCAGAGGAGTATGGCTACACCTTC. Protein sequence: CASSFPEEYGYTF.

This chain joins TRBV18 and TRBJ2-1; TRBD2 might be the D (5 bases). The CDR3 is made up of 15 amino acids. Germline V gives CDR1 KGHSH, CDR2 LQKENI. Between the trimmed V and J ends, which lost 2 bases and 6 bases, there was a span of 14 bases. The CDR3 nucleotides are TGTGCCAGCTCACCAGGGTTGGCGGGTATCAATGAGCAGTTCTTC. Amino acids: CASSPGLAGINEQFF.

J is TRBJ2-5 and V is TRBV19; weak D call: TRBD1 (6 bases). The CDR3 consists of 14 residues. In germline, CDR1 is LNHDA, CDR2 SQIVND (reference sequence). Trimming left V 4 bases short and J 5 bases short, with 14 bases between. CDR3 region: CASSKTGSVETQYF. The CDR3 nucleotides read TGTGCCAGTAGTAAAACAGGGTCGGTGGAGACCCAGTACTTC.

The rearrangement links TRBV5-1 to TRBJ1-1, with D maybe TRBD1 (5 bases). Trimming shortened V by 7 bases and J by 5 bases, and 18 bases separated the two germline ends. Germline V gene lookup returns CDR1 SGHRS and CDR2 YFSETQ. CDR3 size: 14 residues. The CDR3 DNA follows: TGCGCCAGCCAGGAGGGAGGGGTTATTACTGAAGCTTTCTTT. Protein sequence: CASQEGGVITEAFF.

As DNA, the CDR3 is TGTGCCAGCGCGGCGGGGGCCCCCTACGAGCAGTACTTC. Translation gives CASAAGAPYEQYF. The genes are TRBV11-2 and TRBJ2-7; the D gene is possibly TRBD2 (7 bases). Trimming took 8 bases from V and 2 from J, leaving 13 bases between them. The CDR3 runs to 13 residues. CDR1 and CDR2 from the germline V gene are SGHAT and FQNNGV.

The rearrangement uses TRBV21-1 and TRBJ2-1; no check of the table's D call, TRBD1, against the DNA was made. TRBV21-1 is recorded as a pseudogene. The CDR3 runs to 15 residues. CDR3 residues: CASSPTGQGANEQFF. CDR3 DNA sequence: TGTGCCAGCAGCCCGACGGGACAGGGGGCGAATGAGCAGTTCTTC.

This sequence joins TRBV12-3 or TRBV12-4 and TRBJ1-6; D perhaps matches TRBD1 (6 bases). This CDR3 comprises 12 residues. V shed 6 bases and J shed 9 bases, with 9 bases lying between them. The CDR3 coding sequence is TGTGCCAGCAGGGGGGCAGTTTCACCCCTCCACTTT. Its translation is CASRGAVSPLHF.

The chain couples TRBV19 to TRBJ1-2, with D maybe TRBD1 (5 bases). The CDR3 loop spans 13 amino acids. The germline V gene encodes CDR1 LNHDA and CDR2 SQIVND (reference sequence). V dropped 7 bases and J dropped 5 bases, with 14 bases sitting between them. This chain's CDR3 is CASNLRTTYGYTF. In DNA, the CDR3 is TGTGCCAGTAATTTGAGGACAACGTATGGCTACACCTTC. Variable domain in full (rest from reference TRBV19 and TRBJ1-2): DGGITQSPKYLFRKEGQNVTLSCEQNLNHDAMYWYRQDPGQGLRLIYYSQIVNDFQKGDIAEGYSVSREKKESFPLTVTSAQKNPTAFYLCASNLRTTYGYTFGSGTRLTVV.

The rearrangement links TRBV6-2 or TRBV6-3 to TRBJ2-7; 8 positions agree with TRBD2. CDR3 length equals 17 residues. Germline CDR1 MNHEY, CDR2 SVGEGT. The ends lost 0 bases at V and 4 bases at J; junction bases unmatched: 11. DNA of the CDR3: TGTGCCAGCAGTTACTCCCCGCGGGGGGCGCGCCGTTACGAGCAGTACTTC. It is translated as CASSYSPRGARRYEQYF.

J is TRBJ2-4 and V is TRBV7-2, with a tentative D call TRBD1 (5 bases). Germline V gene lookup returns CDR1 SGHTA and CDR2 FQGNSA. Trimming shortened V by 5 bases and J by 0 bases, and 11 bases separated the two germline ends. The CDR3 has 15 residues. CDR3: CASSVTVIAKNIQYF. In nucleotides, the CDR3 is TGTGCCAGCAGCGTGACAGTGATAGCCAAAAACATTCAGTACTTC.

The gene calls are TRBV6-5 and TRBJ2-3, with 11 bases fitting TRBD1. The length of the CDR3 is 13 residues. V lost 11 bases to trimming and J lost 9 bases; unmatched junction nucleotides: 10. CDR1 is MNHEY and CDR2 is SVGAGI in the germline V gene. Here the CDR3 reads CASYRDRGKTQYF. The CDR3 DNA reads TGTGCCTCCTACCGGGACAGGGGGAAAACGCAGTATTTT.

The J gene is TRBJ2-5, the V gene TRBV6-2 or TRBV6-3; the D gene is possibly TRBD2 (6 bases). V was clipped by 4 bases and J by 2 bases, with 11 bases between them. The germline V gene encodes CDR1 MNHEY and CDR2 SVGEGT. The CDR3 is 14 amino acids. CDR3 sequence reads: CASSLGSGQETQYF. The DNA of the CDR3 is TGTGCCAGCAGTTTGGGTAGCGGACAAGAGACCCAGTACTTC.

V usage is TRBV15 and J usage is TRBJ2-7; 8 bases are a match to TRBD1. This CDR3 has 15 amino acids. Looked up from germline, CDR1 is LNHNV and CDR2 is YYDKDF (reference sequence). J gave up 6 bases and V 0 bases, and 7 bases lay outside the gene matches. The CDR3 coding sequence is TGTGCCACCAGCAGAGAAGGCAGGGGGCGCCTCGAGCAGTACTTC. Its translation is CATSREGRGRLEQYF.

CDR3 DNA sequence: TGTGCCAGTAGTTTCCCCGTTCAGGGGACTGGCTACACCTTC. Protein: CASSFPVQGTGYTF. The chain employs TRBV19 and TRBJ1-2; perhaps TRBD1 as D (6 bases). The CDR3 is 14 residues long. The V gene's germline CDR1 is LNHDA and CDR2 SQIVND (reference sequence). The V end lost 5 bases, the J end lost 7 bases, and 17 bases lay between the germline ends. The full variable domain, rest sourced from reference TRBV19 and TRBJ1-2, is DGGITQSPKYLFRKEGQNVTLSCEQNLNHDAMYWYRQDPGQGLRLIYYSQIVNDFQKGDIAEGYSVSREKKESFPLTVTSAQKNPTAFYLCASSFPVQGTGYTFGSGTRLTVV.